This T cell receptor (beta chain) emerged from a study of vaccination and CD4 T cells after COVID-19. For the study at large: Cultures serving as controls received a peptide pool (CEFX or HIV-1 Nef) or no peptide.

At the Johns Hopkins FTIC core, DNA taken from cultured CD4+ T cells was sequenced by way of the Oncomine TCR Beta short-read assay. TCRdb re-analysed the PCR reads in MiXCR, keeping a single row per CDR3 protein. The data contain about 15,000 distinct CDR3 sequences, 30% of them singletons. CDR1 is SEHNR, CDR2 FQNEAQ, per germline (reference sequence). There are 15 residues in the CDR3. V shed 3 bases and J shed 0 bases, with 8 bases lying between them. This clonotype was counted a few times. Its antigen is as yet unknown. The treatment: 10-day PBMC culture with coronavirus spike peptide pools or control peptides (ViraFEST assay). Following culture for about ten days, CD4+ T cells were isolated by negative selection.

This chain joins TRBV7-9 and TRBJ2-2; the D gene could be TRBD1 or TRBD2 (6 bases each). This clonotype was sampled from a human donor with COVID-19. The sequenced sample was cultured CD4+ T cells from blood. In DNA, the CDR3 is TGTGCCAGCAGCTTTGGGGGGCCGAACACCGGGGAGCTGTTTTTT. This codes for CASSFGGPNTGELFF. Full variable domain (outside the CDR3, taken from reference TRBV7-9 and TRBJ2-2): DTGVSQNPRHKITKRGQNVTFRCDPISEHNRLYWYRQTLGQGPEFLTYFQNEAQLEKSRLLSDRFSAERPKGSFSTLEIQRTEQGDSAMYLCASSFGGPNTGELFFGEGSRLTVL.